The source of this T cell receptor (beta chain) is a study of control samples from healthy donors and cancer patients. The assay was immunoSEQ multiplex PCR, and TCRdb's table has in-frame clones only and misses some. The data show tens of thousands of clones, 84% seen once. This clone was seen a handful of times. The length of the CDR3 is 13 residues. Germline V gene data show CDR1 as SGHRS and CDR2 as YFSETQ. With 5 bases removed from V and 5 bases from J, the gap between germline ends came to 14 bases. V gene TRBV5-1 combines with J gene TRBJ2-7; possible D gene TRBD1, 6 bases. The clonotype originates from a man between 60 and 75 years old with colorectal cancer. Sequencing was done on a sample of PBMCs. Here the CDR3 reads CASRRGITDEQYF. The CDR3 DNA is TGCGCCAGCAGAAGGGGGATAACAGACGAGCAGTACTTC.